This TCR beta chain was obtained from a study of cytomegalovirus exposure and HLA in healthy donors. With 60 Vbeta and 13 Jbeta primers, the PCR was carried out. Per the study methods: Tens of millions of unique TCR beta chains, roughly 11 million shared, were counted in a later analysis. Using immunoSEQ multiplex PCR, the repertoire was profiled, and TCRdb retains in-frame clones only, with some absent. The V and J calls and clone size come from that table; D and trimming were worked out from the DNA. The sample has some 130,000 clones, 65% to 80% seen once. Per the germline V gene, CDR1 is SQVTM and CDR2 is ANQGSEA. The CDR3 length is 16 residues. V shed 8 bases and J shed 3 bases, with 22 bases lying between them.

The sequenced sample consisted of PBMCs. The rearrangement links TRBV29-1 to TRBJ1-4; D is undetermined. The clonotype originates from a male donor in good health and CMV-seropositive. The CDR3 spells CSRSVGRHRANEKLFF. The CDR3 nucleotides read TGCAGCCGCTCAGTCGGGAGACATCGTGCTAATGAAAAACTGTTTTTT.